The present T cell receptor beta chain was sequenced within a study of Ad26.COV2.S vaccination and SARS-CoV-2 variants. Sequenced by immunoSEQ multiplex PCR; TCRdb stores in-frame clones only, minus some. This sample yields a few hundred thousand clones, of which roughly 86% are seen a single time; around 3.5% belongs to the top ten. The V gene end was trimmed by 1 base and the J gene end by 2 bases; junction bases not matched to a gene: 7. The CDR3 spans 15 residues. CDR1 is GTSNPN, CDR2 SVGIG, per germline (reference sequence). Documented treatment: about 20 received Ad26.COV2.S at low or high dose, single or two shots; roughly five received placebo; per-sample allocation not given. Material that was analyzed had been drawn on day 63 after the first vaccine or placebo injection.

V gene TRBV30 combines with J gene TRBJ2-7, with TRBD1 identical over 8 bases. The source material was peripheral blood, sampled in a trial of Ad26.COV2.S vaccine versus placebo. The TCR was taken from a person between 18 and 65 years old who received the Ad26.COV2.S COVID-19 vaccine or a placebo. For the CDR3, the DNA is TGTGCCTGGAGTGATAACCAGGGGGCCACCTACGAGCAGTACTTC. Its translation is CAWSDNQGATYEQYF. The variable domain in full, completed from reference TRBV30 and TRBJ2-7, reads SQTIHQWPATLVQPVGSPLSLECTVEGTSNPNLYWYRQAAGRGLQLLFYSVGIGQISSEVPQNLSASRPQDRQFILSSKKLLLSDSGFYLCAWSDNQGATYEQYFGPGTRLTVT.